The rows below give T cell receptor beta chains drawn from one sample of a study of blood T cell repertoires in COVID-19. The assay was immunoSEQ multiplex PCR, and TCRdb's table has in-frame clones only and misses some. This table holds over 150,000 clones, 85% to 90% found once. Material for sequencing was PBMCs or T cells enriched from blood (not recorded which). These TCRs come from a man aged 35 to 55 who had recovered from COVID-19. Both conserved end residues are part of each CDR3. The D gene is left open where the match is weak. Size is stated for part of the rows, as once, few or many counts, or as a class when the clone is expanded.

clone_size,j_call,v_call,d_call,cdr3_aa,cdr3_nt
.,TRBJ1-2,TRBV28,.,CASSFRDGYTF,TGTGCCAGCAGTTTCAGGGATGGCTACACCTTC
.,TRBJ1-1,TRBV27,TRBD1,CASSFGTGSTEAFF,TGTGCCAGCAGTTTCGGGACAGGGAGTACTGAAGCTTTCTTT
.,TRBJ2-3,TRBV3-1/TRBV3-2,TRBD1,CASSQERQGGADTQYF,TGTGCCAGCAGCCAAGAAAGACAGGGCGGCGCAGATACGCAGTATTTT
once,TRBJ1-1,TRBV11-1,.,CASRFGNLNTEAFF,TGTGCCAGCAGATTCGGGAACCTGAACACTGAAGCTTTCTTT
.,TRBJ2-5,TRBV24-1,.,CATMPWNGQRNQETQYF,TGTGCCACCATGCCGTGGAACGGACAGCGAAATCAAGAGACCCAGTACTTC
.,TRBJ1-2,TRBV3-1/TRBV3-2,TRBD1,CASSLRGTGRSNYGYTF,TGTGCCAGCAGCCTCCGGGGGACAGGAAGGTCTAACTATGGCTACACCTTC
.,TRBJ1-4,TRBV5-4,TRBD1,CASSWSGQGALGLEKLFF,TGTGCCAGCAGCTGGTCGGGACAGGGGGCGCTAGGGCTTGAAAAACTGTTTTTT
.,TRBJ2-1,TRBV6-5,TRBD2,CASRLAGEQFF,TGTGCCAGCAGGTTAGCGGGAGAGCAGTTCTTC
.,TRBJ1-1,TRBV6-5,.,CASSYGRQNTEAFF,TGTGCCAGCAGCTACGGTCGACAGAACACTGAAGCTTTCTTT
.,TRBJ1-2,TRBV5-1,.,CASSFYSDYGYTF,TGCGCCAGCAGCTTTTACAGTGACTATGGCTACACCTTC
.,TRBJ2-1,TRBV5-1,TRBD2,CASSEGTSGGEQFF,TGCGCCAGCAGCGAGGGGACTAGCGGGGGAGAGCAGTTCTTC
once,TRBJ1-1,TRBV19,.,CASSIDRGTEAFF,TGTGCCAGTAGTATAGATCGGGGGACTGAAGCTTTCTTT
.,TRBJ2-5,TRBV12-3/TRBV12-4,TRBD1,CASSFLQGIPYF,TGTGCCAGCAGTTTCCTACAGGGGATCCCGTACTTC
.,TRBJ2-3,TRBV4-1,TRBD2,CASSLGLAFPDTQYF,TGCGCCAGCAGCCTAGGACTAGCCTTTCCAGATACGCAGTATTTT
.,TRBJ1-5,TRBV28,.,CASSFIQVNQPQHF,TGTGCCAGCAGTTTTATCCAGGTCAATCAGCCCCAGCATTTT
.,TRBJ2-2,TRBV11-3,.,CASSLETGGELFF,TGTGCCAGCAGCTTAGAGACAGGCGGGGAGCTGTTTTTT
.,TRBJ2-5,TRBV2,.,CASRPTGLQETQYF,TGTGCCAGCAGGCCGACGGGTCTCCAAGAGACCCAGTACTTC
.,TRBJ2-7,TRBV6-5,.,CASSPERGILYEQYF,TGTGCCAGCAGTCCAGAAAGGGGGATCCTCTACGAGCAGTACTTC
.,TRBJ2-1,TRBV27,TRBD2,CASSLGLAGFNEQFF,TGTGCCAGCAGTTTGGGGCTAGCGGGGTTCAATGAGCAGTTCTTC
.,TRBJ1-2,TRBV2,TRBD1,CASIRDRNYGYTF,TGTGCCAGCATCCGGGACAGGAACTATGGCTACACCTTC
.,TRBJ2-1,TRBV15,.,CATGRGRERNNEQFF,TGTGCCACGGGGCGGGGGCGGGAGCGGAACAATGAGCAGTTCTTC
.,TRBJ2-7,TRBV7-8,.,CASSLDSFEQYF,TGTGCCAGCAGCTTAGACAGCTTCGAGCAGTACTTC
.,TRBJ1-1,TRBV27,TRBD1,CASRWDSNTEAFF,TGTGCCAGCAGGTGGGACAGCAACACTGAAGCTTTCTTT
.,TRBJ1-2,TRBV28,.,CASSFNGYTF,TGTGCCAGCAGTTTTAATGGCTACACCTTC
.,TRBJ1-4,TRBV19,.,CASSARAGTNEKLFF,TGTGCCAGTAGTGCCCGCGCGGGGACTAATGAAAAACTGTTTTTT
once,TRBJ1-1,TRBV9,.,CASSVAGLDTEAFF,TGTGCCAGCAGCGTCGCCGGTCTAGACACTGAAGCTTTCTTT
.,TRBJ2-1,TRBV27,TRBD2,CASASSGIYNEQFF,TGTGCCAGCGCCTCGAGCGGGATATACAATGAGCAGTTCTTC
.,TRBJ2-7,TRBV11-2,.,CASRDRGQNAYEQYF,TGTGCCAGCAGGGACCGGGGTCAGAACGCCTACGAGCAGTACTTC
.,TRBJ2-7,TRBV20-1,.,CSVGGGSEQYF,TGCAGTGTAGGCGGGGGCAGCGAGCAGTACTTC
.,TRBJ2-7,TRBV18,.,CASSRLQEYRGQYF,TGTGCCAGCTCACGGCTACAGGAGTATCGCGGGCAGTACTTC
.,TRBJ2-1,TRBV3-1/TRBV3-2,TRBD2,CASSRFSLAGGHDNEQFF,TGTGCCAGCAGCCGATTTAGTTTAGCGGGGGGCCATGACAATGAGCAGTTCTTC
.,TRBJ1-5,TRBV10-3,TRBD1,CAISDRDDWRQPQHF,TGTGCCATCAGCGACAGGGATGATTGGCGTCAGCCCCAGCATTTT
few,TRBJ2-2,TRBV7-3,TRBD1,CASMPTGGYTGELFF,TGTGCCAGCATGCCGACAGGGGGATATACCGGGGAGCTGTTTTTT
.,TRBJ1-3,TRBV6-5,.,CASSYSSGAGGNTIYF,TGTGCCAGCAGTTACTCGAGTGGGGCCGGAGGAAACACCATATATTTT
.,TRBJ2-7,TRBV7-9,.,CASSLDLNYEQYF,TGTGCCAGCAGCTTAGACCTAAACTACGAGCAGTACTTC
.,TRBJ1-5,TRBV4-1,.,CASSQDKGNQPQHF,TGCGCCAGCAGCCAAGATAAGGGGAATCAGCCCCAGCATTTT
.,TRBJ1-2,TRBV7-9,.,CASSWREMNYGYTF,TGTGCCAGCAGCTGGCGGGAAATGAACTATGGCTACACCTTC
.,TRBJ2-1,TRBV9,TRBD2,CASSTPSGGENEQFF,TGTGCCAGCAGCACCCCCAGCGGGGGGGAAAATGAGCAGTTCTTC
few,TRBJ2-7,TRBV5-4,.,CASRKAGVGEQYF,TGTGCCAGCAGGAAAGCAGGGGTGGGGGAGCAGTACTTC
.,TRBJ2-2,TRBV11-2,.,CASSSGVGTGELFF,TGTGCCAGCAGCTCAGGGGTAGGGACCGGGGAGCTGTTTTTT
.,TRBJ1-1,TRBV9,.,CASSVGAQFGQGTTEAFF,TGTGCCAGCAGCGTAGGGGCCCAATTTGGGCAGGGGACCACTGAAGCTTTCTTT
.,TRBJ2-7,TRBV2,TRBD2,CASTLRLAGYEQYF,TGTGCCAGCACCTTACGTCTAGCGGGGTACGAGCAGTACTTC
.,TRBJ2-7,TRBV5-6,TRBD1,CASRKTGGEQYF,TGTGCCAGCAGGAAGACAGGGGGCGAGCAGTACTTC
.,TRBJ2-1,TRBV7-3,TRBD1,CASSRDRVTYNEQFF,TGTGCCAGCAGTCGAGACAGGGTCACCTACAATGAGCAGTTCTTC
.,TRBJ1-2,TRBV5-1,TRBD1,CASSQTGDYGYTF,TGCGCCAGCAGCCAAACAGGGGACTATGGCTACACCTTC
.,TRBJ1-2,TRBV11-3,TRBD1,CASSFDRDSGYTF,TGTGCCAGCAGCTTCGACAGGGACTCTGGCTACACCTTC
.,TRBJ2-3,TRBV5-1,TRBD1,CASAGQATSTDTQYF,TGCGCCAGCGCGGGACAGGCTACTAGCACAGATACGCAGTATTTT
.,TRBJ2-3,TRBV21-1,.,CASSAYRDRGPDTQYF,TGTGCCAGCAGCGCCTACCGGGACAGGGGACCAGATACGCAGTATTTT
few,TRBJ1-5,TRBV18,TRBD1,CASSPLQGQSAGAQPQHF,TGTGCCAGCTCACCGCTACAGGGACAGTCGGCCGGCGCTCAGCCCCAGCATTTT
.,TRBJ2-2,TRBV19,.,CASRREAGELFF,TGTGCCAGTAGGAGGGAGGCCGGGGAGCTGTTTTTT
.,TRBJ1-5,TRBV28,TRBD1,CASSSGTVNQPQHF,TGTGCCAGCAGTTCCGGGACAGTTAACCAGCCCCAGCATTTT
.,TRBJ1-2,TRBV2,TRBD1,CASREEPGQGNYGYTF,TGTGCCAGCAGGGAAGAACCGGGACAGGGAAACTATGGCTACACCTTC
.,TRBJ2-7,TRBV6-1,.,CASSDSGIAVTYEQYF,TGTGCCAGCAGTGATTCGGGGATAGCCGTAACGTACGAGCAGTACTTC
.,TRBJ2-2,TRBV9,TRBD1,CASSGQGNTGELFF,TGTGCCAGCAGCGGACAGGGAAACACCGGGGAGCTGTTTTTT
.,TRBJ1-1,TRBV5-6,TRBD1,CASSLKGRGQATEAFF,TGTGCCAGCAGCTTGAAAGGCAGGGGGCAAGCCACTGAAGCTTTCTTT
.,TRBJ2-1,TRBV3-1/TRBV3-2,.,CASSQPLASYSYNEQFF,TGTGCCAGCAGCCAACCCCTAGCGTCATACTCCTACAATGAGCAGTTCTTC
.,TRBJ1-1,TRBV5-8,.,CASSLWAVNTEAFF,TGTGCCAGCAGCTTGTGGGCAGTGAACACTGAAGCTTTCTTT
.,TRBJ2-1,TRBV6-5,.,CASTSYAGPYNEQFF,TGTGCCAGCACCTCTTACGCGGGACCCTACAATGAGCAGTTCTTC
.,TRBJ1-5,TRBV10-2,.,CASSERRDPKPQHF,TGCGCCAGCAGTGAGAGGCGGGACCCTAAGCCCCAGCATTTT
few,TRBJ1-2,TRBV2,TRBD1,CASENRGLGGYTF,TGTGCCAGCGAAAACAGGGGGCTGGGTGGCTACACCTTC